What follows is one TCR beta chain and its context. The antigen remains undetermined. TCRdb passed the 5' RACE reads through MiXCR, listing each CDR3 protein once. The sample shows some 340,000 distinct CDR3 sequences, around a tenth of them seen only once. This record comes from a study of T cells after yellow fever vaccination. Notes on the study in general: Compared with primary, the secondary response was weaker and peaked at day 5, not 15. Abundant bulk-population clonotypes could contaminate the FACS-sorted repertoires. Post-booster reappearance was seen for most primary-vaccination clones (around 96% CD4, about 90% CD8). A small proportion of clonotypes was detected in both the CD4 and CD8 compartments.

This TCR was sampled from a man between 18 and 29 years old who received the YFV17D yellow fever vaccine. Sequenced here: CD4+ T cells sorted from PBMCs, sampled 45 days after the yellow fever booster vaccination.

The CDR3, as DNA: TGTGCCAGCAGCCATCGCAATCAGCCCCAGCATTTT. Translation gives CASSHRNQPQHF. The rearrangement uses TRBV27 and TRBJ1-5, with D unresolved. V gave up 6 bases and J gave up 2 bases, with 5 bases separating them. There are 12 residues in the CDR3. Germline CDR1 and CDR2: MNHEY and SMNVEV (reference sequence).